This T cell receptor beta chain is drawn from a study of blood T cells in healthy people across ages. Trimming cost V 6 bases and J 2 bases, with 12 bases left between them. Germline CDR1 and CDR2: SEHNR and FQNEAQ (reference sequence). The CDR3 is 14 amino acids. PCR was performed a second time for about 7 to 11 cycles using a sample-barcoded 5' primer and a J-beta primer mix. TCRdb fed the 5' RACE reads into MiXCR, producing one record per CDR3 protein. The repertoire holds some 640,000 distinct CDR3 sequences, with roughly 31% as singletons. This clonotype was found many times. What was sequenced was blood. The J gene is TRBJ2-3, the V gene TRBV7-9, with D perhaps matching TRBD2 (6 bases). This TCR was sampled from a woman of 80 years or more in good health. CDR3 bases: TGTGCCAGCAGTCGACTAGGGCACACAGATACGCAGTATTTT. Translated: CASSRLGHTDTQYF. Supplemented by reference TRBV7-9 and TRBJ2-3, the full variable domain reads DTGVSQNPRHKITKRGQNVTFRCDPISEHNRLYWYRQTLGQGPEFLTYFQNEAQLEKSRLLSDRFSAERPKGSFSTLEIQRTEQGDSAMYLCASSRLGHTDTQYFGPGTRLTVL.